A selection of T cell receptor beta chains follows, all from one sample in a study of Ad26.COV2.S vaccination and SARS-CoV-2 variants. Only in-frame clones appear in the TCRdb table, and some are missing; sequencing was by immunoSEQ multiplex PCR. The sample holds fewer than 800,000 clones, about 89% seen once. This specimen consisted of peripheral blood, obtained in a trial of Ad26.COV2.S vaccine versus placebo. Every receptor here comes from a person aged 18-60 years who received the Ad26.COV2.S COVID-19 vaccine or a placebo. The CDR3 runs from the conserved cysteine through the conserved F or W. The D gene is left open where the match is weak. Rows may omit the clone size; those that give it use once, few, many or a size class.

TRBV2,NA,TRBD2,TRBJ2-3,CAWTPGGPTQYF,TGTGCCTGGACTCCGGGAGGGCCAACGCAGTATTTT
TRBV24-1,NA,TRBD1,TRBJ1-5,CATSDPRQGGQPQHF,TGTGCCACCAGTGACCCAAGACAGGGAGGACAGCCCCAGCATTTT
TRBV6-2/TRBV6-3,NA,NA,TRBJ2-7,CASSYLATWATREQYF,TGTGCCAGCAGTTACCTGGCCACCTGGGCGACAAGGGAGCAGTACTTC
TRBV5-4,NA,NA,TRBJ2-7,CASSPDPGRAYEQYF,TGTGCCAGCTCCCCCGACCCCGGCAGAGCCTACGAGCAGTACTTC
TRBV5-1,NA,NA,TRBJ2-7,CASSLDLSLGTYEQYF,TGCGCCAGCAGCTTGGACTTGAGCTTAGGGACCTACGAGCAGTACTTC
TRBV5-6,NA,NA,TRBJ2-1,CASSLGRSYNEQFF,TGTGCCAGCAGCTTGGGCAGGTCCTACAATGAGCAGTTCTTC
TRBV29-1,NA,NA,TRBJ2-7,CSVAGQAYEQYF,TGCAGCGTAGCGGGACAGGCCTACGAGCAGTACTTC
TRBV6-5,NA,NA,TRBJ2-1,CASRKPGGGYNEQFF,TGTGCCAGCAGGAAGCCAGGGGGAGGGTACAATGAGCAGTTCTTC
TRBV6-5,NA,NA,TRBJ2-2,CASRPGSAGELFF,TGTGCCAGCAGACCAGGATCGGCCGGGGAGCTGTTTTTT
TRBV7-2,NA,NA,TRBJ2-5,CASSFGKGETQYF,TGTGCCAGCAGCTTTGGCAAAGGGGAGACCCAGTACTTC
TRBV23-1,NA,NA,TRBJ2-3,CASSQWPSTKATSTDTQYF,TGCGCCAGCAGTCAATGGCCCTCCACAAAGGCTACTAGCACAGATACGCAGTATTTT
TRBV15,NA,NA,TRBJ1-2,CATSSSGISYGYTF,TGTGCCACCAGCAGCTCAGGGATCTCCTATGGCTACACCTTC
TRBV5-5,NA,NA,TRBJ2-5,CASSLTGETQYF,TGTGCCAGCAGCCTAACAGGGGAGACCCAGTACTTC
TRBV7-9,NA,NA,TRBJ1-2,CASSPSGGYGYTF,TGTGCCAGCAGCCCCTCGGGGGGCTATGGCTACACCTTC
TRBV14,NA,NA,TRBJ2-7,CASSQGPKLTTYEQYF,TGTGCCAGCAGCCAAGGGCCCAAGTTGACCACCTACGAGCAGTACTTC
TRBV12-3/TRBV12-4,NA,NA,TRBJ1-5,CASSSSSQPQHF,TGTGCCAGCAGTTCGAGTAGTCAGCCCCAGCATTTT
TRBV4-1,once,NA,TRBJ1-2,CASSQPAAEGIDGYTF,TGCGCCAGCAGCCAACCCGCCGCCGAGGGAATCGATGGCTACACCTTC
TRBV7-9,NA,NA,TRBJ2-5,CASSLVRETQYF,TGTGCCAGCAGCTTAGTTAGGGAGACCCAGTACTTC
TRBV12-3/TRBV12-4,once,TRBD2,TRBJ2-7,CASGRDYSYEQYF,TGTGCCAGCGGGCGGGACTACTCCTACGAGCAGTACTTC
TRBV7-2,NA,NA,TRBJ2-1,CASSLLAPDNEQFF,TGTGCCAGCAGCTTACTCGCCCCCGACAATGAGCAGTTCTTC
TRBV15,NA,TRBD2,TRBJ2-1,CATSRDNAGGRQFF,TGTGCCACCAGCAGAGATAATGCGGGGGGAAGGCAGTTCTTC
TRBV5-1,NA,NA,TRBJ2-1,CASSSQWDEQFF,TGCGCCAGCAGCTCCCAGTGGGATGAGCAGTTCTTC
TRBV30,NA,NA,TRBJ1-1,CAWSIGRVAAAFF,TGTGCCTGGTCCATAGGCAGGGTTGCGGCAGCTTTCTTT
TRBV24-1,NA,NA,TRBJ2-5,CATSDWGASFQETQYF,TGTGCCACCAGTGATTGGGGGGCTAGTTTCCAAGAGACCCAGTACTTC
TRBV27,NA,NA,TRBJ2-1,CASSLSTRHNEQFF,TGTGCCAGCAGTTTATCGACTAGGCACAATGAGCAGTTCTTC
TRBV7-2,NA,NA,TRBJ1-5,CASSLVGGINQPQHF,TGTGCCAGCAGCTTAGTGGGGGGAATCAATCAGCCCCAGCATTTT
TRBV5-4,NA,TRBD2,TRBJ2-1,CASSSSGGGNNEQFF,TGTGCCAGCAGCTCTAGCGGGGGAGGAAACAATGAGCAGTTCTTC
TRBV14,NA,NA,TRBJ2-1,CASSQISFEQFF,TGTGCCAGCAGCCAAATCAGCTTTGAGCAGTTCTTC
TRBV5-4,NA,NA,TRBJ2-5,CASSQDGYGETQYF,TGTGCCAGCAGCCAGGACGGTTACGGAGAGACCCAGTACTTC
TRBV10-1,NA,TRBD2,TRBJ2-2,CASREDYYTGELFF,TGCGCCAGTCGGGAGGACTACTACACCGGGGAGCTGTTTTTT
TRBV6-5,NA,NA,TRBJ1-3,CASSYKPGSGNTIYF,TGTGCCAGCAGTTACAAACCGGGCTCTGGAAACACCATATATTTT
TRBV6-5,few,NA,TRBJ2-2,CASSLETRATGELFF,TGTGCCAGCAGTTTAGAGACTAGAGCCACCGGGGAGCTGTTTTTT
TRBV10-3,once,TRBD2,TRBJ2-5,CAISGDSGIETQYF,TGTGCCATCAGTGGCGATAGCGGGATAGAGACCCAGTACTTC
TRBV10-3,NA,NA,TRBJ2-1,CAIRPVTGDYNEQFF,TGTGCCATCAGACCAGTAACGGGAGATTACAATGAGCAGTTCTTC
TRBV19,few,TRBD1,TRBJ1-5,CASSLTGGRQPQHF,TGTGCCAGTAGTTTGACAGGGGGCAGACAGCCCCAGCATTTT
TRBV7-2,NA,TRBD2,TRBJ2-7,CASSLPGLAPYEQYF,TGTGCCAGCAGCCTCCCAGGACTAGCCCCCTACGAGCAGTACTTC
TRBV7-2,NA,TRBD1,TRBJ2-7,CASVPGQGESYEQYF,TGTGCCAGCGTCCCGGGACAGGGGGAATCCTACGAGCAGTACTTC
TRBV5-1,NA,NA,TRBJ1-4,CASSLVGSTVHNEKLFF,TGCGCCAGCAGCTTGGTCGGGTCGACAGTCCATAATGAAAAACTGTTTTTT
TRBV9,NA,NA,TRBJ1-1,CASSAGTLNTEAFF,TGTGCCAGCAGCGCGGGGACTCTGAACACTGAAGCTTTCTTT
TRBV27,NA,NA,TRBJ1-6,CASSLFPLGRLNSPLHF,TGTGCCAGCAGTTTATTCCCTTTAGGCAGGCTAAATTCACCCCTCCACTTT
TRBV7-2,NA,NA,TRBJ2-7,CASSLRTQTYEQYF,TGTGCCAGCAGCCTAAGGACCCAGACCTACGAGCAGTACTTC
TRBV4-3,NA,TRBD1,TRBJ2-1,CASSRLGQEALNEQFF,TGCGCCAGCAGCCGATTGGGACAGGAGGCACTCAATGAGCAGTTCTTC
TRBV4-3,NA,TRBD1,TRBJ1-2,CASSQDPNRGFSYGYTF,TGCGCCAGCAGCCAAGACCCGAACAGGGGATTCTCCTATGGCTACACCTTC
TRBV7-9,NA,NA,TRBJ1-1,CASSLVDGTEAFF,TGTGCCAGCAGCCTAGTAGATGGTACTGAAGCTTTCTTT
TRBV2,few,TRBD1,TRBJ2-7,CASRGTGGLFEQYF,TGTGCCAGCAGGGGGACAGGGGGTCTTTTCGAGCAGTACTTC
TRBV11-2,NA,NA,TRBJ2-2,CASSLAAAGELFF,TGTGCCAGCAGCTTAGCGGCAGCCGGGGAGCTGTTTTTT